This TCR beta chain was recovered during a study of blood T cell repertoires in COVID-19. Study as a whole: Both acute and convalescent COVID-19 samples were obtained from the United States, Italy and Spain. In each case, the material was cDNA or gDNA derived from T cells, B-cell-depleted T cells, or PBMCs.

As processed by the authors: Amplification of reference gene primers provided the estimated nucleated cell counts. Clones were read by immunoSEQ multiplex PCR, and TCRdb kept only the in-frame ones, dropping some. The DNA gave D and trimming, while V, J and clone size come from that table. The table has fewer than 250,000 clones, about 88% seen once. Trimming removed 8 bases from V and 7 bases from J, with 14 bases in between. The CDR3 is made up of 13 amino acids. Germline lookup yields CDR1 LNHNV and CDR2 YYDKDF (reference sequence). The receptor was derived from a woman aged 35 to 49 who had recovered from COVID-19. The genes are TRBV15 and TRBJ1-4; no firm D call. The specimen sequenced was peripheral blood. The CDR3 sequence: CATLREGGEKLFF. The CDR3 DNA sequence: TGTGCCACCTTGCGTGAGGGAGGTGAAAAACTGTTTTTT.